This T cell receptor (beta chain) was recorded in a study of shared clonotypes between healthy human individuals. Study-wide context: Each donor's CD4 naive and CD4 memory cells filled three plates apiece, CD8 naive two, and CD8 memory one.

Study outcomes and limitations: It was observed that approximately 5% of naive CD4 clonotypes were shared across several donors. Sequencing depth was expected to affect clonotype sharing among donors.

Donors included only healthy HIV-negative adults lacking recent acute infections or vaccinations. This clone was recorded a few times. The antigen remains unidentified. Here immunoSEQ multiplex PCR was the method, and the copy in TCRdb shows in-frame clones only, minus some. Of 70,000 to 95,000 clones listed, under 65% are singletons. Germline V gives CDR1 MNHNS, CDR2 SASEGT. Trimming removed 3 bases from V and 8 bases from J; junction bases left unmatched: 7. The CDR3 loop spans 15 amino acids. The sample was memory CD8+ T cells sorted from blood. The subset here: CD45RO+ cells pooled with CCR7-negative TemRA cells. The sequence derives from a man in his thirties or forties in good health. J is TRBJ2-1 and V is TRBV6-1; 10 nucleotides line up with TRBD2. Written as DNA, the CDR3 is TGTGCCAGCAGTGAGGGAGCGGGAGGGGCTGATGAGCAGTTCTTC. It yields the protein CASSEGAGGADEQFF.